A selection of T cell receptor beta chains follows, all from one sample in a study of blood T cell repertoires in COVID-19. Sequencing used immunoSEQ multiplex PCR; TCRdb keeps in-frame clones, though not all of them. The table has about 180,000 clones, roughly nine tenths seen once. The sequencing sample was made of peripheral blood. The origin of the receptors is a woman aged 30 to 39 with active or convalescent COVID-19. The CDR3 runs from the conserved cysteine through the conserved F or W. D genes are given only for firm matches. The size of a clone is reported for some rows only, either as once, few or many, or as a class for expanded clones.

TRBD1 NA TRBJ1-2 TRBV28 TGTGCCAGCAGTGCCCGAGGGACAGGGGGCTTCGGCTACACCTTC CASSARGTGGFGYTF
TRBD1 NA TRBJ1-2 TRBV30 TGTGCCTGGAGTGGGACAGGGAACTATGGCTACACCTTC CAWSGTGNYGYTF
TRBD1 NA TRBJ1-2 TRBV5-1 TGCGCCAGCAGCCCGGGACAGCTCTATGGCTACACCTTC CASSPGQLYGYTF
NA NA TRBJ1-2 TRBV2 TGTGCCAGCAGTGAAGCTGGAACAGACCCTAACTATGGCTACACCTTC CASSEAGTDPNYGYTF
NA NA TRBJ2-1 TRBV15 TGTGCCACCAGCAGAGGTATGTCGGGAGTTTACAATGAGCAGTTCTTC CATSRGMSGVYNEQFF
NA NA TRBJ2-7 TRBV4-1 TGCGCCAGCAGCCAAGGATGGGCAGGGGAGACCTACGAGCAGTACTTC CASSQGWAGETYEQYF
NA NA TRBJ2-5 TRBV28 TGTGCCAGCAGTTCTTCAGCGTACCAAGAGACCCAGTACTTC CASSSSAYQETQYF
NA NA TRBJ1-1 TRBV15 TGTGCCACCAGCAGAGATGGCAGGAGGGGCACTGAAGCTTTCTTT CATSRDGRRGTEAFF
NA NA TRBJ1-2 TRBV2 TGTGCCAGCAGTGAACGGGGAACCGGCTACACCTTC CASSERGTGYTF
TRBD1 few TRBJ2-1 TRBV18 TGTGCCAGCTCACCACCGGGACAGATGGTCAATGAGCAGTTCTTC CASSPPGQMVNEQFF
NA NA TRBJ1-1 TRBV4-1 TGCGCCAGCAGCCAAGTTGGTAGGACAAAAAACACTGAAGCTTTCTTT CASSQVGRTKNTEAFF
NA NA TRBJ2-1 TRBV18 TGTGCCAGCTCACCGGGAGTAGCGGACTACAATGAGCAGTTCTTC CASSPGVADYNEQFF
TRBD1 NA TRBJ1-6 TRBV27 TGTGCCAGCAGTTTCCCGGGACAGGGGGCTTGGTCACCCCTCCACTTT CASSFPGQGAWSPLHF
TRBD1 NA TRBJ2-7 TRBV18 TGTGCCAGCTCACGAGTCCCGGGACAGGGACCAGTCTCCTACGAGCAGTACTTC CASSRVPGQGPVSYEQYF
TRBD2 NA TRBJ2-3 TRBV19 TGTGCCAGCAGACTAGCGGGAGGGGATACGCAGTATTTT CASRLAGGDTQYF
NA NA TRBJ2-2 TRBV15 TGTGCCACCAGCAGAGAACGGGGAATCGACGGGGAGCTGTTTTTT CATSRERGIDGELFF
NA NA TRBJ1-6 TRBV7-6 TGTGCCAGCAGCCCAACGGGGGGGTATAATTCACCCCTCCACTTT CASSPTGGYNSPLHF
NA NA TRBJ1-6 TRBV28 TGTGCCAGCAAGCTTACGGGATACGAATCACCCCTCCACTTT CASKLTGYESPLHF
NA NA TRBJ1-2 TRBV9 TGTGCCAGCAGCTTAAGGGGAGGCTACACCTTC CASSLRGGYTF
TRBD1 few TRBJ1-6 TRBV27 TGTGCCAGCAGTTTAACAGGGGAGAATTCACCCCTCCACTTT CASSLTGENSPLHF
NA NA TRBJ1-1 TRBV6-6 TGTGCCAGCAGTGTCAGGGACACTGAAGCTTTCTTT CASSVRDTEAFF
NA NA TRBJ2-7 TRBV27 TGTGCCAGCAGTTTGCAGGGCTTCTACGAGCAGTACTTC CASSLQGFYEQYF
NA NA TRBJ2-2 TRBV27 TGTGCCAGCAGTTTATCAGGGGGCGGGGAGCTGTTTTTT CASSLSGGGELFF
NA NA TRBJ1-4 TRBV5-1 TGCGCCAGCACCCAACAGGGCTCAACTAATGAAAAACTGTTTTTT CASTQQGSTNEKLFF
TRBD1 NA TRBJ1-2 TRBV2 TGTGCCAGCAGATACGACAGGGGGTACTATGGCTACACCTTC CASRYDRGYYGYTF
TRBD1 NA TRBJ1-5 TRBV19 TGTGCCAGTAGTATTTCGACAGGGACCAATCAGCCCCAGCATTTT CASSISTGTNQPQHF
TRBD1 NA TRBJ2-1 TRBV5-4 TGTGCCAGCAGCCCCGGGACAGGGGCCAATGAGCAGTTCTTC CASSPGTGANEQFF
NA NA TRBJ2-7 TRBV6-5 TGTGCCAGCACCTCCGACTGGTCTTCCTACGAGCAGTACTTC CASTSDWSSYEQYF
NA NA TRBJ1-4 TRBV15 TGTGCCACCAGCAGAGAACGGACAGTGAATGAAAAACTGTTTTTT CATSRERTVNEKLFF
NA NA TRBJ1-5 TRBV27 TGTGCCAGCAGGAAGGGCGGGGACTTTTATCAGCCCCAGCATTTT CASRKGGDFYQPQHF
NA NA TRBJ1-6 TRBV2 TGTGCCAGTAGATCGGGGGAACAATCCCTCCACTTT CASRSGEQSLHF